This TCR beta chain was obtained from a study of T cell responses to AZD1222 COVID-19 vaccine. Whole-study results and caveats: The sample set comprised mostly white British donors with more females, and clonal diversity was possibly underestimated.

This CDR3 has 12 residues. Germline V CDR1 and CDR2: LNHDA, SQIVND (reference sequence). For this clone: No antigen is known for it.

Some clones are missing from TCRdb's copy, which holds only in-frame ones; the method was immunoSEQ multiplex PCR. The profile covers 80,000 or so clones, with roughly nine tenths appearing a single time and approximately 1.5% taken by the ten largest. The TCR was taken from an adult in good health. The rearrangement uses TRBV19 and TRBJ1-5; TRBD1 might be the D (5 bases). Source: peripheral blood, taken on day 0 of AZD1222 vaccination. CDR3 residues: CSISQGNQPQHF. CDR3 nucleotide sequence: TGTTCTATTTCACAGGGCAATCAGCCCCAGCATTTT.